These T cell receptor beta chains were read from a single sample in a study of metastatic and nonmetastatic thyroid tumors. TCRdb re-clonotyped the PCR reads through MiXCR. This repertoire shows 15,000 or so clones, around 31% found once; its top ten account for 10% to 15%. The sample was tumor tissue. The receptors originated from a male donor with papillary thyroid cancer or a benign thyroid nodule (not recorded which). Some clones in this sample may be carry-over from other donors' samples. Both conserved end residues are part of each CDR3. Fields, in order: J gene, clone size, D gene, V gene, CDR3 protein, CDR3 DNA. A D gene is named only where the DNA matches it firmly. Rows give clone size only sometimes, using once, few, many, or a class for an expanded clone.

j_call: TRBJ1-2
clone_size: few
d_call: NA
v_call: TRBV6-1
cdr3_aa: CASSRTATNYGYTF
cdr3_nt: TGTGCCAGCAGTCGGACAGCAACTAACTATGGCTACACCTTC

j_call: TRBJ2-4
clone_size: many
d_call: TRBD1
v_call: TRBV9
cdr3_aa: CASSVGQGLGKNIQYF
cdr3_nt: TGTGCCAGCAGCGTGGGACAGGGTTTGGGCAAAAACATTCAGTACTTC

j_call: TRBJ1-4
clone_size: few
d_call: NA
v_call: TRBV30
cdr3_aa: CAWSVLREKLFF
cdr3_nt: TGTGCCTGGAGTGTACTAAGGGAAAAACTGTTTTTT

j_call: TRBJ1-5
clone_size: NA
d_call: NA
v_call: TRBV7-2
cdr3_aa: CASSLRKGNQPQHF
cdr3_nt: TGTGCCAGCAGCCTGCGGAAGGGCAATCAGCCCCAGCATTTT

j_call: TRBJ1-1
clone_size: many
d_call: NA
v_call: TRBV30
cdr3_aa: CAWSDDIREVNTEAFF
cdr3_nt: TGTGCCTGGAGTGACGATATCAGGGAGGTGAACACTGAAGCTTTCTTT

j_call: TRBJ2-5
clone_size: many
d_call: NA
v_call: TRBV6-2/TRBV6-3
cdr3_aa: CASSWGEETQYF
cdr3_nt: TGTGCCAGCAGTTGGGGGGAGGAGACCCAGTACTTC

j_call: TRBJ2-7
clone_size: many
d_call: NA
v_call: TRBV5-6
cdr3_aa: CASSFRGVSSYEQYF
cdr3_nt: TGTGCCAGCAGCTTTCGCGGGGTCAGCTCCTACGAGCAGTACTTC

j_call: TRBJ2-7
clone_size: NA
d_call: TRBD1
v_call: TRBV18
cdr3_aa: CATSPHWFRDREYEQYF
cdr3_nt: TGTGCCACCTCACCTCACTGGTTTCGGGACAGGGAATACGAGCAGTACTTC

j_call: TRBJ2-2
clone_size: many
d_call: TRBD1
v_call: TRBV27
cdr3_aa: CASRLGRQGADTGELFF
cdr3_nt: TGTGCCAGCAGGTTAGGGAGACAGGGGGCAGACACCGGGGAGCTGTTTTTT

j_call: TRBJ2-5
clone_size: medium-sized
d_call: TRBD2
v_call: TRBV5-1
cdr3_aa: CASREGTSGGAGETQYF
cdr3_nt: TGCGCCAGCCGCGAGGGGACTAGCGGGGGGGCCGGTGAGACCCAGTACTTC

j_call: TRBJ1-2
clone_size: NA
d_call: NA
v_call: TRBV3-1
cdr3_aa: CASSQDSAGYGYTF
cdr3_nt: TGTGCCAGCAGCCAAGACTCAGCGGGCTATGGCTACACCTTC

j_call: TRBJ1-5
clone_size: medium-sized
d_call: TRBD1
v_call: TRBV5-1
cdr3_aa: CASSLGTGGGQPQHF
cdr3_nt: TGCGCCAGCAGCTTGGGGACAGGGGGCGGACAGCCCCAGCATTTT

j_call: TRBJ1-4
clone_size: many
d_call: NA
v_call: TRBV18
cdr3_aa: CASSPPNSQGEKLFF
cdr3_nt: TGTGCCAGCTCACCACCGAATAGCCAGGGGGAAAAACTGTTTTTT

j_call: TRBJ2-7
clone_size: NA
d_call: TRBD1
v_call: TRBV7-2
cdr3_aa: CASSFGQGGEQYF
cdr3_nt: TGTGCCAGCAGCTTTGGACAGGGAGGCGAGCAGTACTTC

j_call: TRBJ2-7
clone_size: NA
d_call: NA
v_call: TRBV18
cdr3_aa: CASSLMGTYEQYF
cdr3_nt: TGTGCCAGCTCACTCATGGGGACCTACGAGCAGTACTTC

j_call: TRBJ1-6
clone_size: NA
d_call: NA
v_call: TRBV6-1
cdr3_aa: CASSEVRQGNSPLHF
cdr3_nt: TGTGCCAGCAGTGAAGTACGGCAGGGGAATTCACCCCTCCACTTT

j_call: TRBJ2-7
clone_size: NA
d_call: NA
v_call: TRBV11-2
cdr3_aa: CASSLGNYEQYF
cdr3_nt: TGTGCCAGCAGCTTAGGGAACTACGAGCAGTACTTC

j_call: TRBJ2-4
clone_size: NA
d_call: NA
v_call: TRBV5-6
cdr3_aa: CASSLARRGTIQYF
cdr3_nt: TGTGCCAGCAGCTTGGCCAGACGGGGGACCATTCAGTACTTC

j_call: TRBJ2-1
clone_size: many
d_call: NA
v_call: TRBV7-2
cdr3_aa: CASSLKTPGPASYNEQFF
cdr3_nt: TGTGCCAGCAGCCTTAAAACCCCGGGGCCCGCTTCGTACAATGAGCAGTTCTTC

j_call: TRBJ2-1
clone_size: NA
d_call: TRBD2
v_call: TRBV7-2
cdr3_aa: CASSYGLAGAAKSYNEQFF
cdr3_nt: TGTGCCAGCAGCTACGGACTAGCGGGAGCCGCCAAATCTTACAATGAGCAGTTCTTC

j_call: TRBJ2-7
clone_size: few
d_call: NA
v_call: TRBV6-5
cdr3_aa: CASSYRGDYEQYF
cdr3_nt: TGTGCCAGCAGTTACCGAGGGGACTACGAGCAGTACTTC

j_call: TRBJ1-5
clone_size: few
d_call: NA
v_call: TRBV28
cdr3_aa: CASSSGGTNQPQHF
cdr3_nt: TGTGCCAGCAGTTCGGGGGGCACGAATCAGCCCCAGCATTTT

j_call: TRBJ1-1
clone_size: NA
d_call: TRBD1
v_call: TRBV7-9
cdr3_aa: CASSLQGAGTEAFF
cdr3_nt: TGTGCCAGCAGCTTACAGGGGGCGGGCACTGAAGCTTTCTTT

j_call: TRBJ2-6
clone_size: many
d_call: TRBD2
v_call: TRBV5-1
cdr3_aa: CASRGLAGGHGANALTF
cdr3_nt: TGCGCCAGCAGGGGACTAGCGGGAGGGCATGGGGCCAACGCCCTGACTTTC

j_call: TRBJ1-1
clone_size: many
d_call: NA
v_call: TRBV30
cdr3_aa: CAWSVVPGTEAFF
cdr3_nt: TGTGCCTGGAGTGTGGTCCCGGGGACTGAAGCTTTCTTT

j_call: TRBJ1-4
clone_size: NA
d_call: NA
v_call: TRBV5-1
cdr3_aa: CAISGARGNEKLFF
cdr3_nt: TGCGCCATCAGCGGTGCTAGGGGTAATGAAAAACTGTTTTTT

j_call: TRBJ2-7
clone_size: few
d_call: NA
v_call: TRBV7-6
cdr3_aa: CASSTGDLEQYF
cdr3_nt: TGTGCCAGCAGCACCGGGGATCTCGAGCAGTACTTC

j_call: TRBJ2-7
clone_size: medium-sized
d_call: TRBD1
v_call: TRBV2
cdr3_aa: CASSQEGQGTYEQYF
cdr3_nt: TGTGCCAGCAGTCAGGAGGGACAGGGGACCTACGAGCAGTACTTC

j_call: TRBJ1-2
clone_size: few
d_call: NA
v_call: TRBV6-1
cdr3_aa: CASSGTTSSLYGYTF
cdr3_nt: TGTGCCAGCAGTGGGACAACTAGTAGCCTCTATGGCTACACCTTC

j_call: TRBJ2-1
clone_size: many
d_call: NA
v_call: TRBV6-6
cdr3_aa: CASSYEDGTYNEQFF
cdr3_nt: TGTGCCAGCAGTTACGAGGACGGTACCTACAATGAGCAGTTCTTC

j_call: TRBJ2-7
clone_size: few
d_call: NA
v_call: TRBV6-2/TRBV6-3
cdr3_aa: CASSSITSYEQYF
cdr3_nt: TGTGCCAGCAGTTCCATCACCTCCTACGAGCAGTACTTC

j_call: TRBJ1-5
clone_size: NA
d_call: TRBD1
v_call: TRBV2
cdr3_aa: CASRVQGAGINQPQHF
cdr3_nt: TGTGCCAGCAGAGTACAGGGGGCCGGAATTAATCAGCCCCAGCATTTT

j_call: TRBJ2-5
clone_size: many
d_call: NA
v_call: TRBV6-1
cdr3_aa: CASSYGETQYF
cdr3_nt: TGTGCCAGCAGTTACGGAGAGACCCAGTACTTC

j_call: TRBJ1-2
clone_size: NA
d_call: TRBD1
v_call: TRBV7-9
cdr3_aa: CASSLGDRLGGYTF
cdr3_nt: TGTGCCAGCAGCTTAGGGGACAGGCTGGGGGGCTACACCTTC

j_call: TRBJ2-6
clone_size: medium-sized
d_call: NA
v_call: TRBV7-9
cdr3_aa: CASSLRLFGANVLTF
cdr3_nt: TGTGCCAGCAGCTTAAGGCTCTTTGGGGCCAACGTCCTGACTTTC

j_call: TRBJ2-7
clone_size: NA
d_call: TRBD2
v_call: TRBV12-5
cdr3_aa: CASGQTGTSGSRYEQYF
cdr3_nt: TGTGCCAGTGGTCAAACCGGGACTAGCGGGAGTAGGTACGAGCAGTACTTC

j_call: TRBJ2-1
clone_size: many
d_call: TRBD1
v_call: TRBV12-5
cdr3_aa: CASGPSGQGRNEQFF
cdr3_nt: TGTGCTAGTGGTCCGAGCGGACAGGGACGCAATGAGCAGTTCTTC

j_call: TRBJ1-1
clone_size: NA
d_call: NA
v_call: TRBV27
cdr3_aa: CASSKGLQNTEAFF
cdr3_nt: TGTGCCAGCAGTAAGGGACTTCAGAACACTGAAGCTTTCTTT

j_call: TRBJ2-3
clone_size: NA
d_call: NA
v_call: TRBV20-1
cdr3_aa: CSATVDSTDTQYF
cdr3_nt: TGCAGTGCTACGGTCGATAGCACAGATACGCAGTATTTT

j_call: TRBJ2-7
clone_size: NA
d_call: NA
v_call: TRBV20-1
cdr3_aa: CSARYRGKGIYEQYF
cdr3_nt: TGCAGTGCTAGGTATCGGGGGAAGGGGATCTACGAGCAGTACTTC

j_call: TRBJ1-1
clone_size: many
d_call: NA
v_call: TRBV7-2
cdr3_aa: CASSSTVNTEAFF
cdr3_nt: TGTGCCAGCAGCTCGACAGTGAACACTGAAGCTTTCTTT

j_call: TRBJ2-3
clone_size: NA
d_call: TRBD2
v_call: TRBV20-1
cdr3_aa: CSASYGLAGGVDTQYF
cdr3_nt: TGCAGTGCTAGTTATGGACTAGCGGGAGGGGTAGATACGCAGTATTTT

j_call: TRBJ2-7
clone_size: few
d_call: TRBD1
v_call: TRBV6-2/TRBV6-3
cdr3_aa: CASRTHPGQGTYEQYF
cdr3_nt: TGTGCCAGCAGAACTCACCCGGGACAGGGTACCTACGAGCAGTACTTC

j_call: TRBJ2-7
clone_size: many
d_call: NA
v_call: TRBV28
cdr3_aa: CASSFQQGYSYEQYF
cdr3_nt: TGTGCCAGCAGTTTTCAACAGGGATACTCCTACGAGCAGTACTTC

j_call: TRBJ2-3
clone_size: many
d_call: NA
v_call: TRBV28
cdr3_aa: CASSSVTDTQYF
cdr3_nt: TGTGCCAGCAGTTCAGTCACAGATACGCAGTATTTT

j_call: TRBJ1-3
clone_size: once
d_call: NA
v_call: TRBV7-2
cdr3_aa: CASSNPLGIAEQGSGNTIYF
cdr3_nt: TGTGCCAGCAGCAACCCCCTCGGGATTGCAGAACAAGGGTCTGGAAACACCATATATTTT

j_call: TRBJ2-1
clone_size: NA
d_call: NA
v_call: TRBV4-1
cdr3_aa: CASSPEVRASFRSNEQFF
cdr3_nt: TGCGCCAGCAGCCCAGAGGTACGGGCTAGCTTTAGGAGTAATGAGCAGTTCTTC

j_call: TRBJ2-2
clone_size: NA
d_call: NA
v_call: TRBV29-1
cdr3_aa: CSALLGPGELFF
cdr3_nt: TGCAGCGCCCTCCTAGGACCCGGGGAGCTGTTTTTT

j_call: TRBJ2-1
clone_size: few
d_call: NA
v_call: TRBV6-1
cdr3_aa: CASSEWRATYNEQFF
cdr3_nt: TGTGCCAGCAGTGAATGGCGGGCCACCTACAATGAGCAGTTCTTC

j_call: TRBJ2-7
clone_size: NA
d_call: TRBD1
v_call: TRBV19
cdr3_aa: CASSGRDRGFHEQYF
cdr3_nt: TGTGCCAGTAGTGGCCGGGACAGGGGATTCCACGAGCAGTACTTC

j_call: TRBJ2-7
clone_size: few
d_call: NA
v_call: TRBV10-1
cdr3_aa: CASSDSTDPYYEQYF
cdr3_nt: TGCGCCAGCAGTGATTCGACAGACCCATACTACGAGCAGTACTTC

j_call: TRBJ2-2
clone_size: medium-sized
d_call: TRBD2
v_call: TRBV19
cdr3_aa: CASSSKRGGGGELFF
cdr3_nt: TGTGCCAGTAGTTCCAAGCGGGGGGGCGGCGGGGAGCTGTTTTTT

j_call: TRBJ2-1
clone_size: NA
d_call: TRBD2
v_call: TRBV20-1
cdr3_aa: CSARDTSGYNEQFF
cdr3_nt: TGCAGTGCTAGAGACACTAGCGGTTACAATGAGCAGTTCTTC